This passage covers 10 T cell receptor beta chains from one sample sequenced in a study of blood T cell repertoires in COVID-19. Repertoires were generated with immunoSEQ multiplex PCR, while TCRdb's copy carries only in-frame clones and drops some. The data show about 80,000 clones, with more than 80% seen just once and 10% to 15% held by the top ten. The material sequenced was peripheral blood. The source is a human donor in a cohort sampled during active COVID-19.

The V and J genes are TRBV5-6 and TRBJ2-7; 11 nucleotides line up with TRBD1. The CDR3 spans 17 residues. The ends lost 4 bases at V and 7 bases at J; junction bases unmatched: 16. Germline V gene sequence: CDR1 SGHDT, CDR2 YYEEEE. The CDR3 DNA reads as TGTGCCAGCAGCCCTTCACCAACCGGGACAGGGGGACGTGAGCAGTACTTC. Translation: CASSPSPTGTGGREQYF.

The genes are TRBV6-5 and TRBJ1-2, with TRBD1 matching over 12 bases. Looked up from germline, CDR1 is MNHEY and CDR2 is SVGAGI. V lost 6 bases, J lost 8 bases, and 7 bases stayed unmatched. The CDR3 runs to 14 residues. The CDR3 loop reads CASRKTGTGGGYTF. CDR3 sequence (DNA): TGTGCCAGCAGGAAAACCGGGACAGGGGGCGGCTACACCTTC.

This clone was seen a handful of times. The chain carries TRBV30 and TRBJ2-1; TRBD2 is a possible D gene (6 bases). Germline assignment: CDR1 GTSNPN and CDR2 SVGIG (reference sequence). The V end lost 0 bases, the J end lost 8 bases, and 14 bases lay between the germline ends. The CDR3 spans 14 residues. The DNA of the CDR3 is TGTGCCTGGAGTGTACATGGAGGGCTCGATGAGCAGTTCTTC. This encodes CAWSVHGGLDEQFF.

This chain joins TRBV19 and TRBJ1-3; no clear D gene. Germline CDR1 is LNHDA and CDR2 is SQIVND (reference sequence). Trimming shortened V by 3 bases and J by 0 bases, and 9 bases separated the two germline ends. The CDR3 spans 15 residues. CDR3 amino acids: CASSIRSGSGNTIYF. For the CDR3, the DNA is TGTGCCAGTAGTATCAGATCGGGCTCTGGAAACACCATATATTTT.

This clone has just a few counts. V and J are TRBV19 and TRBJ2-1, with D possibly TRBD1 on 5 matching bases. The CDR3 is 15 amino acids. Per germline, CDR1 LNHDA and CDR2 SQIVND (reference sequence). V lost 3 bases and J 6 bases, leaving 15 bases between the germline ends. In DNA form, the CDR3 reads TGTGCCAGTAGTATTAGGGGCGATATACTCAATGAGCAGTTCTTC. This translates into CASSIRGDILNEQFF.

The V and J genes are TRBV9 and TRBJ1-2; possibly TRBD1 for D (6 bases). Trimming took 4 bases from V and 5 from J, leaving 24 bases between them. Germline V CDR1 and CDR2: SGDLS, YYNGEE. The CDR3 totals 17 residues. CDR3 sequence: CASSPQLDRQLTYGYTF. The CDR3 DNA sequence: TGTGCCAGCAGCCCCCAGCTGGACAGACAACTAACTTATGGCTACACCTTC.

The chain couples TRBV19 to TRBJ2-7, with 7 bases that match TRBD2. V shed 4 bases and J 4 bases; nucleotides not matched to a gene: 7. Looked up from germline, CDR1 is LNHDA and CDR2 is SQIVND (reference sequence). The CDR3 runs to 14 residues. The CDR3: CASSNWGGSYEQYF. The CDR3 DNA reads TGTGCCAGTAGTAACTGGGGGGGATCTTACGAGCAGTACTTC. The whole variable domain, filled in from reference TRBV19 and TRBJ2-7, reads DGGITQSPKYLFRKEGQNVTLSCEQNLNHDAMYWYRQDPGQGLRLIYYSQIVNDFQKGDIAEGYSVSREKKESFPLTVTSAQKNPTAFYLCASSNWGGSYEQYFGPGTRLTVT.

The J gene is TRBJ1-4, the V gene TRBV15; 10 positions match TRBD1. The CDR3 covers 15 residues. V shed 3 bases, J shed 6 bases, and the junction held 4 bases outside the gene matches. The germline CDR1 and CDR2 sequences are LNHNV and YYDKDF (reference sequence). This chain's CDR3 is CATSSRDRGYEKLFF. CDR3 nucleotides: TGTGCCACCAGCAGCCGGGACAGGGGATATGAAAAACTGTTTTTT.

This chain uses TRBV3-1 (or the pseudogene TRBV3-2) with TRBJ1-3; D uncertain. From germline, CDR1 is LGHDT and CDR2 YNNKEL (reference sequence). The CDR3 runs to 14 residues. The ends were cut back, 4 bases at V and 0 bases at J, with 7 bases in the middle. The CDR3 loop is CASSRAVSGNTIYF. In DNA form, the CDR3 reads TGTGCCAGCAGCCGAGCGGTCTCTGGAAACACCATATATTTT.

The genes are TRBV15 and TRBJ2-2, with 11 bases lining up with TRBD2. V shed 3 bases and J 3 bases; nucleotides not matched to a gene: 6. The CDR3 runs 17 residues. Germline V gives CDR1 LNHNV, CDR2 YYDKDF (reference sequence). CDR3 nucleotide sequence: TGTGCCACCAGCAGTTCCGGGACTAGCGGTTACACCGGGGAGCTGTTTTTT. Translation gives CATSSSGTSGYTGELFF. The full variable domain, its missing parts supplied by reference TRBV15 and TRBJ2-2, is DAMVIQNPRYQVTQFGKPVTLSCSQTLNHNVMYWYQQKSSQAPKLLFHYYDKDFNNEADTPDNFQSRRPNTSFCFLDIRSPGLGDTAMYLCATSSSGTSGYTGELFFGEGSRLTVL.